This entry describes one T cell receptor (beta chain). The CDR3 contains 13 residues. V lost 5 bases to trimming and J lost 6 bases, with 10 bases between them. Germline V gives CDR1 SEHNR, CDR2 FQNEAQ (reference sequence). TCRdb's copy holds only in-frame clones and misses some; the assay was immunoSEQ multiplex PCR. The top ten hold roughly an eighth of the sample, which has fewer than 60,000 clones, 70% to 90% seen once. The data are from a study of control samples from healthy donors and cancer patients. The chain has TRBV7-9 and TRBJ2-2; D possibly uses TRBD1 or TRBD2 (5 bases each). Sequenced sample: PBMCs. The TCR originated in a woman aged 55-75 years with lung cancer. The CDR3 DNA follows: TGTGCCAGCAGCGTCGAGGGGCCCGGGGAGCTGTTTTTT. This codes for CASSVEGPGELFF.